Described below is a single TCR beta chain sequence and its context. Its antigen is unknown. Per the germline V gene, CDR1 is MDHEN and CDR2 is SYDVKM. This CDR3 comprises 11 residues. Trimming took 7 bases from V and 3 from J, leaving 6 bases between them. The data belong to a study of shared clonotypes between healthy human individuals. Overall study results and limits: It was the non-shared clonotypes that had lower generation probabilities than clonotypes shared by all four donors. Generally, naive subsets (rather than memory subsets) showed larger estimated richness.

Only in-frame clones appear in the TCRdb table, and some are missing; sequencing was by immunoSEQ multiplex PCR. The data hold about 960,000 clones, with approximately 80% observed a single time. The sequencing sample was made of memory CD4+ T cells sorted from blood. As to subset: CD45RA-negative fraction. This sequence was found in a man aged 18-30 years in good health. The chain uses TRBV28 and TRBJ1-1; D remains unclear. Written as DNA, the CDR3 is TGTGCCAGCACCACCTACACTGAAGCTTTCTTT. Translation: CASTTYTEAFF.